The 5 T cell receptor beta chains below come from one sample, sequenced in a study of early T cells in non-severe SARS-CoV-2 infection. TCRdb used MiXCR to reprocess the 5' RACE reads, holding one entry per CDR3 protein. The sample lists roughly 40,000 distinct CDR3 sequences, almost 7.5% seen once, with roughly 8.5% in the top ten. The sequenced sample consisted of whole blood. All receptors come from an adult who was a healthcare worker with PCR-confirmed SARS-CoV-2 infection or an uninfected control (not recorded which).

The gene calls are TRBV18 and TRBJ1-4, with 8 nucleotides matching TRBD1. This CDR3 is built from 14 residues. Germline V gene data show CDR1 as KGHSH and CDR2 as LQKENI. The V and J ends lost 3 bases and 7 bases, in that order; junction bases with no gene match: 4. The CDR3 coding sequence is TGTGCCAGCTCACCGGACAGGGAAGGTGAAAAACTGTTTTTT. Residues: CASSPDREGEKLFF.

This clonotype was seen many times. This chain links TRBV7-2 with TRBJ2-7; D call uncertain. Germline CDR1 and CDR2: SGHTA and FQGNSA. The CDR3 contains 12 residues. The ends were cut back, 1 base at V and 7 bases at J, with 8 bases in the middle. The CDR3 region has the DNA TGTGCCAGCAGCTTAGTTTTAGGAGAGCAGTACTTC. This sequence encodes CASSLVLGEQYF.

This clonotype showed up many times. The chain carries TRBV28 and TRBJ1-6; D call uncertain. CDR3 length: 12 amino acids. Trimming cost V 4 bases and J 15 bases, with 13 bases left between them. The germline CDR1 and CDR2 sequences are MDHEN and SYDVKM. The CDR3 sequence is CASSSLRRFLHF. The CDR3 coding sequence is TGTGCCAGCAGTTCCTTACGTCGATTCCTCCACTTT. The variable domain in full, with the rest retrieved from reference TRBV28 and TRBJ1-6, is DVKVTQSSRYLVKRTGEKVFLECVQDMDHENMFWYRQDPGLGLRLIYFSYDVKMKEKGDIPEGYSVSREKKERFSLILESASTNQTSMYLCASSSLRRFLHFGNGTRLTVT.

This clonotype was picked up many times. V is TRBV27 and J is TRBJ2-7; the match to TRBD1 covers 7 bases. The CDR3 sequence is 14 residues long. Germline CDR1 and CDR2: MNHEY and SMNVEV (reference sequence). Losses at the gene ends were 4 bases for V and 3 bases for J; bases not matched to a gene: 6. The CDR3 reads CASSSHRGLYEQYF. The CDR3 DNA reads TGTGCCAGCAGTTCTCACAGGGGCCTCTACGAGCAGTACTTC.

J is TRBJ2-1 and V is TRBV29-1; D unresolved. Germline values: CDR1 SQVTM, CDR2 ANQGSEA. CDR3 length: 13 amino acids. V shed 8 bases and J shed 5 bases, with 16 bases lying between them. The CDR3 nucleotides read TGCAGCCACCTAGGGCCCAGCCACAATGAGCAGTTCTTC. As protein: CSHLGPSHNEQFF.